Listed below are T cell receptor beta chains from one sample, sequenced in a study of blood T cell repertoires in COVID-19. The data were produced by immunoSEQ multiplex PCR, yet TCRdb's version contains in-frame clones alone and is incomplete. The sample has around 130,000 clones, around nine tenths seen once. Sequencing used peripheral blood. These receptors all stem from a man aged 70-80 years with active COVID-19. The CDR3 runs from the conserved cysteine through the conserved F or W. A D gene is named only where the DNA matches it firmly. Clone sizes are given selectively: once, few, many, or a class where the clone is expanded.

V gene	D gene	J gene	clone size	CDR3 length	CDR3 DNA	CDR3 protein
TRBV7-9	TRBD1	TRBJ1-6	few	14	TGTGCCAGCAGCGCAGGGGGTTTAGGGGCACCCCTCCACTTT	CASSAGGLGAPLHF
TRBV28	TRBD2	TRBJ2-2	.	14	TGTGCCAGCACGGCGGGAGGGCGGACCGGGGAGCTGTTTTTT	CASTAGGRTGELFF
TRBV7-8	TRBD1	TRBJ2-5	once	13	TGTGCCAGCAGCTTGAGGGGGCGGGAGACCCAGTACTTC	CASSLRGRETQYF
TRBV18	TRBD1	TRBJ2-1	.	16	TGTGCCAGCTCACCACCAGGGACAGGGGGCAACAATGAGCAGTTCTTC	CASSPPGTGGNNEQFF
TRBV24-1	.	TRBJ2-7	once	14	TGTGCCACCGCTCACCCGAGCTCCCCCTACGAGCAGTACTTC	CATAHPSSPYEQYF
TRBV11-2	TRBD2	TRBJ2-2	.	16	TGTGCCAGCAGCCCCATTTCGGGCGGGAGTACCGGGGAGCTGTTTTTT	CASSPISGGSTGELFF
TRBV7-2	.	TRBJ2-6	.	18	TGTGCCAGCAGCTTAAAGGGGCCCTTTAGCTCTGGGGCCAACGTCCTGACTTTC	CASSLKGPFSSGANVLTF
TRBV10-3	.	TRBJ1-1	.	13	TGTGCCATCAGAAGAGCCGGGGACACTGAAGCTTTCTTT	CAIRRAGDTEAFF
TRBV2	TRBD1	TRBJ2-4	.	15	TGTGCCAGCCTAGGGGGGACAGGGGACGAAAACATTCAGTACTTC	CASLGGTGDENIQYF
TRBV9	TRBD1	TRBJ2-7	.	13	TGTGCCAGCAGCGTAGAACAGGGGGCAGAGCAGTACTTC	CASSVEQGAEQYF
TRBV6-6	TRBD1	TRBJ1-1	.	15	TGTGCCAGCACCTGGACAGGGGGCGCAGGAACTGAAGCTTTCTTT	CASTWTGGAGTEAFF
TRBV3-1/TRBV3-2	TRBD1	TRBJ1-6	.	15	TGTGCCAGCAGCACACGGGACAGCGATAATTCACCCCTCCACTTT	CASSTRDSDNSPLHF
TRBV6-1	TRBD2	TRBJ2-3	once	15	TGTGCCAGCACTGAACTAGCGGGTACTACAGATACGCAGTATTTT	CASTELAGTTDTQYF
TRBV20-1	.	TRBJ1-1	.	15	TGCAGTGCTAGTTCTGTGAACCTTAAGAGCACTGAAGCTTTCTTT	CSASSVNLKSTEAFF
TRBV24-1	TRBD1	TRBJ2-7	few	14	TGTGCCACCAGTCAGACAGGGGAGCCTAACGAGCAGTACTTC	CATSQTGEPNEQYF
TRBV18	.	TRBJ1-1	.	16	TGTGCCAGCTCACCTTCCGGGACACCTTTGAACACTGAAGCTTTCTTT	CASSPSGTPLNTEAFF
TRBV13	.	TRBJ2-1	.	16	TGTGCCAGCAGCTTAGCCCAGGGATACTCCTACAATGAGCAGTTCTTC	CASSLAQGYSYNEQFF
TRBV28	TRBD2	TRBJ2-1	.	16	TGTGCCAGCAGCTCCCGGTTAGCGGGCCCCTTGGATGAGCAGTTCTTC	CASSSRLAGPLDEQFF
TRBV3-1/TRBV3-2	.	TRBJ2-7	.	13	TGTGCCAGCAGCCCGCTAGGGGAGGTTATGCAGTACTTC	CASSPLGEVMQYF
TRBV6-5	TRBD2	TRBJ2-4	.	15	TGTGCCAGCTTTGATCCGTCTAGCGGGAAAAACATTCAGTACTTC	CASFDPSSGKNIQYF
TRBV3-1/TRBV3-2	TRBD2	TRBJ2-7	once	18	TGTGCCAGCAGCCAAAGCCTTGAGGAGGCTAGCGGGAGTGGCGAGCAGTACTTC	CASSQSLEEASGSGEQYF
TRBV5-3	TRBD2	TRBJ2-3	.	18	TGTGCCAGAACCCTATCCCGGGGACTAGCAACGGGCACAGATACGCAGTATTTT	CARTLSRGLATGTDTQYF
TRBV7-9	.	TRBJ1-3	few	16	TGTGCCAGCAGCGTTTCTTACAGGGACTCTGGAAACACCATATATTTT	CASSVSYRDSGNTIYF